The T cell receptor beta chain under discussion was sequenced for a study of CD8 T cells in ankylosing spondylitis. In regard to this clonotype: The antigen remains undetermined.

It was by quantitative 5'-RACE with molecular barcodes that TCR beta libraries were made. From the 5' RACE reads, TCRdb called clonotypes with MiXCR, one entry per CDR3 protein. Of around 450,000 distinct CDR3 sequences listed, about 24% are singletons. This CDR3 is built from 14 residues. Trimming removed 7 bases at V and 3 bases at J, with 13 bases between. Germline CDR1 MGHRA, CDR2 YSYEKL. Points from the study as a whole: Disease-linked clones had a CD8+ phenotype and relatively low frequency in peripheral blood. Prior literature has documented some motif variants in synovial fluid and blood from reactive arthritis. A TCR beta motif made of 7 to 9 highly homologous variants seemed typical of ankylosing spondylitis blood.

What was sequenced was blood, either unsorted or a sorted T cell fraction (not recorded which). The chain couples TRBV4-1 to TRBJ2-1; D possibly corresponds to TRBD2 (6 bases). This clonotype was sampled from a male donor with ankylosing spondylitis. Here the CDR3 reads CASNRGSGYNEQFF. For the CDR3, the DNA is TGCGCCAGCAACCGCGGTAGCGGCTACAATGAGCAGTTCTTC.